A single sample gave rise to the 20 T cell receptor beta chains below, sequenced in a study of response to subunit inactivated influenza vaccine (dated by TCRdb to the late 2010s). Library prep was done by RT-PCR. The data were produced on an Illumina HiSeq 2500. TCRdb's own reprocessing of the public reads used fastp at Q25 and MiXCR and kept productive beta chains. Each entry merges the rows of one CDR3 protein and shows their most common DNA and genes. In this sample the table shows 500,000 or so distinct CDR3 sequences, 16% of which occur a single time. The ten largest clones capture over 2.5% of the sample. The starting material was CD4+ T cells sorted from PBMCs, obtained less than 25 months after vaccination. The receptors stem from a man between 50 and 69 years old who received an inactivated influenza vaccine. Donor details come from another sample of the same person, matched by shared clones.

The chain carries TRBV5-1 and TRBJ2-7, with TRBD1 identical over 12 bases. Per the germline V gene, CDR1 is SGHRS and CDR2 is YFSETQ. V gave up 3 bases and J gave up 2 bases; unmatched junction bases: 9. The CDR3 is 17 residues long. CDR3 amino acids: CASSSYPGTGGTYEQYF. The CDR3 coding sequence is TGCGCCAGCAGCTCCTACCCCGGGACAGGGGGCACCTACGAGCAGTACTTC.

The rearrangement joins TRBV2 to TRBJ2-5, with D tentatively TRBD2 (5 bases). The CDR3 has 11 amino acids. Looked up from germline, CDR1 is SNHLY and CDR2 is FYNNEI. V was shortened by 7 bases and J by 3 bases, with 6 bases between the two germline ends. CDR3 sequence reads: CASTGKETQYF. The CDR3 region has the DNA TGTGCCAGCACCGGGAAAGAGACCCAGTACTTC.

The V gene is TRBV10-3, the J gene TRBJ2-3; no clear D gene. In germline, CDR1 is ENHRY, CDR2 SYGVKD. The CDR3 spans 11 residues. Trimming pared 6 bases from V and 6 bases from J, leaving 7 bases between. CDR3 DNA sequence: TGTGCCATCAGGAACGCGGATACGCAGTATTTT. This translates into CAIRNADTQYF.

The rearrangement uses TRBV25-1 and TRBJ1-2; 8 nucleotides match TRBD1. Trimming cost V 4 bases and J 8 bases; bases outside gene matches: 6. CDR1 and CDR2 (germline): MGHDK, SYGVNS. CDR3 size: 13 residues. CDR3 in DNA: TGTGCCAGCAGTGCGACAGGGGCTTGGGGCTACACCTTC. It codes for CASSATGAWGYTF.

V usage is TRBV18 and J usage is TRBJ2-3; D gene uncertain. This CDR3 region has 15 residues. Trimming left V 1 base short and J 0 bases short, with 8 bases between. Germline CDR1 KGHSH, CDR2 LQKENI. The CDR3 loop reads CASSPRYTSTDTQYF. The CDR3 DNA is TGTGCCAGCTCACCACGGTACACTAGCACAGATACGCAGTATTTT.

This clonotype has more than one count but fewer than ten. CDR3 DNA sequence: TGTGCCAGCATCAGGGGTCAGGGGGCGGGATCACCCCTCCACTTT. It encodes CASIRGQGAGSPLHF. The V gene is TRBV2, the J gene TRBJ1-6, with 8 bases matching TRBD1. This CDR3 contains 15 residues. From germline, CDR1 is SNHLY and CDR2 FYNNEI. The V segment lost 7 bases and the J segment 10 bases; nucleotides outside the gene matches: 12.

The V call is TRBV7-8, the J call TRBJ2-4; D uncertain. This CDR3 is built from 16 residues. From germline, CDR1 is SGHVS and CDR2 FQNEAQ. Trimming cost V 5 bases and J 4 bases, with 18 bases left between them. Here the CDR3 reads CASSPISPKTKNIQYF. The DNA of the CDR3 is TGTGCCAGCAGCCCTATCTCCCCCAAGACAAAAAACATTCAGTACTTC.

The chain uses TRBV3-1 and TRBJ2-1; perhaps TRBD2 as D (5 bases). CDR3 length equals 12 residues. V was shortened by 2 bases and J by 9 bases, with 8 bases between the two germline ends. In germline, CDR1 is LGHDT, CDR2 YNNKEL (reference sequence). The CDR3 protein is CASSQLEGEQFF. CDR3 coding DNA: TGTGCCAGCAGCCAATTAGAGGGTGAGCAGTTCTTC.

This clonotype was seen only a few times. The rearrangement uses TRBV30 and TRBJ1-1, with a tentative D call TRBD1 (5 bases). The CDR3 is 12 amino acids. Trimming pared 0 bases from V and 9 bases from J, leaving 11 bases between. The V gene's germline CDR1 is GTSNPN and CDR2 SVGIG (reference sequence). The CDR3 region is CAWSVLGPQAFF. CDR3 in DNA: TGTGCCTGGAGTGTATTGGGGCCACAAGCTTTCTTT.

This clonotype appeared a few times. This chain uses TRBV6-2 or TRBV6-3 with TRBJ2-7; 9 bases line up with TRBD2. The CDR3 contains 18 residues. Germline lookup yields CDR1 MNHEY and CDR2 SVGEGT. The ends lost 5 bases at V and 2 bases at J; junction bases unmatched: 16. The CDR3 bases are TGTGCCAGCAGTCCTAGGCGCGGGAGGGCCTACGGGACCTACGAGCAGTACTTC. Its protein is CASSPRRGRAYGTYEQYF.

This clonotype occurred a few times. The chain combines TRBV27 with TRBJ2-5; D perhaps matches TRBD2 (7 bases). Looked up from germline, CDR1 is MNHEY and CDR2 is SMNVEV (reference sequence). The CDR3 runs to 16 residues. The V and J ends lost 3 bases and 4 bases respectively, with 18 bases between them. The DNA of the CDR3 is TGTGCCAGCAGTTTGTCTTCGTGGGGGGGCCGAGAGACCCAGTACTTC. Its protein is CASSLSSWGGRETQYF.

The table lists this clonotype with a few counts. The rearrangement links TRBV20-1 to TRBJ2-5, with unresolved D. V lost 0 bases to trimming and J lost 0 bases, with 8 bases between them. The CDR3 extends over 14 amino acids. Germline CDR1 DFQATT, CDR2 SNEGSKA (reference sequence). DNA for the CDR3: TGCAGTGCTAGAGATCGGGCGTACCAAGAGACCCAGTACTTC. This encodes CSARDRAYQETQYF.

This clonotype appeared a few times. This chain connects TRBV7-2 to TRBJ2-5; 7 bases align to TRBD2. The CDR3 contains 14 residues. V was clipped by 3 bases and J by 2 bases; unmatched bases: 3. The germline CDR1 and CDR2 sequences are SGHTA and FQGNSA. The chain's CDR3 is CASSLKAGQETQYF. Here the CDR3 DNA reads TGTGCCAGCAGCTTGAAAGCGGGACAAGAGACCCAGTACTTC.

This clonotype came up a few times. The J gene is TRBJ2-3, the V gene TRBV29-1; a weak D match, TRBD1 (5 bases). With 6 bases removed from V and 2 bases from J, the gap between germline ends came to 9 bases. This CDR3 is built from 12 residues. The germline gives CDR1 SQVTM, CDR2 ANQGSEA. CDR3 loop: CSVETATDTQYF. The CDR3 DNA reads TGCAGCGTCGAGACAGCCACAGATACGCAGTATTTT.

V usage is TRBV6-1 and J usage is TRBJ1-1, with TRBD1 matching 7 bases. V lost 8 bases and J lost 3; bases outside the gene matches: 9. The CDR3 length is 14 residues. In germline, CDR1 is MNHNS, CDR2 SASEGT. CDR3 sequence reads: CASGGQGGYTEAFF. CDR3 sequence (DNA): TGTGCCAGCGGAGGGCAGGGGGGCTACACTGAAGCTTTCTTT.

This clonotype was picked up a small number of times. V and J are TRBV2 and TRBJ1-1, with a possible D match to TRBD1 (5 bases). The germline V and J ends were trimmed by 4 bases and 6 bases, with 9 bases remaining between them. CDR3 length: 12 amino acids. Germline V gives CDR1 SNHLY, CDR2 FYNNEI. The DNA for the CDR3 is TGTGCCAGCAGTGTTGGAGGGGCTGAAGCTTTCTTT. Protein sequence: CASSVGGAEAFF.

This clonotype was seen many times. This chain links TRBV15 with TRBJ2-3; 13 bases line up with TRBD2. This CDR3 has 17 amino acids. Germline V gene data show CDR1 as LNHNV and CDR2 as YYDKDF (reference sequence). Unmatched junction bases numbered 6, after V lost 3 bases and J lost 3 bases. CDR3 sequence (DNA): TGTGCCACCAGCAGCTCCAGACTAGCGGGAGGAACAGATACGCAGTATTTT. This codes for CATSSSRLAGGTDTQYF.

This clonotype was picked up a small number of times. The chain uses TRBV10-3 and TRBJ2-3; D gene ambiguous. With 0 bases removed from V and 2 bases from J, the gap between germline ends came to 12 bases. Per the germline V gene, CDR1 is ENHRY and CDR2 is SYGVKD. CDR3 length: 16 residues. CDR3 protein: CAISESGMTVTDTQYF. Here the CDR3 DNA reads TGTGCCATCAGTGAGTCGGGCATGACCGTCACAGATACGCAGTATTTT.

This clonotype was seen only a few times. The chain uses TRBV7-9 and TRBJ2-1; unclear D gene. The V gene's germline CDR1 is SEHNR and CDR2 FQNEAQ (reference sequence). CDR3 length: 11 residues. V dropped 3 bases and J dropped 8 bases, with 5 bases sitting between them. CDR3 sequence: CASSFGHEQFF. The CDR3 DNA follows: TGTGCCAGCAGCTTTGGCCATGAGCAGTTCTTC.

This clonotype was counted between two and nine times. The V call is TRBV20-1, the J call TRBJ2-3, with TRBD2 matching over 12 bases. This CDR3 contains 22 residues. The germline gives CDR1 DFQATT, CDR2 SNEGSKA (reference sequence). With 0 bases clipped from V and 0 bases from J, the junction kept 19 bases outside the gene matches. The CDR3 bases are TGCAGTGCTAGAGATGGGCCGTTGTTACTAGCGGGAGGCCCTATTAGCACAGATACGCAGTATTTT. Translating gives CSARDGPLLLAGGPISTDTQYF.